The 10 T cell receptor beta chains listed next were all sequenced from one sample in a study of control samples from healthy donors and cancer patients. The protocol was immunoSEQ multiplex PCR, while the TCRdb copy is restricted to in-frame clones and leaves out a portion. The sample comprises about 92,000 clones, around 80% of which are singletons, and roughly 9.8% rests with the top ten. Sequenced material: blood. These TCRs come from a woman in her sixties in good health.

The chain's CDR3 is CASSLEAGDPLAKNIQYF. The CDR3 DNA follows: TGCGCCAGCAGCCTTGAGGCAGGAGACCCTTTAGCCAAAAACATTCAGTACTTC. This rearrangement joins TRBV5-1 to TRBJ2-4; D remains ambiguous. Trimming pared 4 bases from V and 0 bases from J, leaving 20 bases between. Germline-derived CDR1 and CDR2 are SGHRS and YFSETQ. The CDR3 extends over 18 amino acids. Full variable domain (outside the CDR3, taken from reference TRBV5-1 and TRBJ2-4): KAGVTQTPRYLIKTRGQQVTLSCSPISGHRSVSWYQQTPGQGLQFLFEYFSETQRNKGNFPGRFSGRQFSNSRSEMNVSTLELGDSALYLCASSLEAGDPLAKNIQYFGAGTRLSVL.

The DNA of the CDR3 is TGCGCCAGCAGTGAGGAAGGAGCGGGAGGCTACAATGAGCAGTTCTTC. It encodes CASSEEGAGGYNEQFF. The genes are TRBV10-1 and TRBJ2-1, with 9 bases aligning to TRBD2. Unmatched junction bases numbered 5, after V lost 2 bases and J lost 3 bases. The CDR3 extends over 16 amino acids. Germline CDR1 reads WNHNN; CDR2 reads SYGVQD (reference sequence).

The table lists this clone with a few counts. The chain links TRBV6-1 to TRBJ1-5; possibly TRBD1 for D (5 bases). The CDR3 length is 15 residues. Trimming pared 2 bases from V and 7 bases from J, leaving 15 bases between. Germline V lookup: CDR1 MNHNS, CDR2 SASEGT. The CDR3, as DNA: TGTGCCAGCAGTGAATGGGGGGGGTTAGGGCAGCCCCAGCATTTT. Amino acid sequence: CASSEWGGLGQPQHF.

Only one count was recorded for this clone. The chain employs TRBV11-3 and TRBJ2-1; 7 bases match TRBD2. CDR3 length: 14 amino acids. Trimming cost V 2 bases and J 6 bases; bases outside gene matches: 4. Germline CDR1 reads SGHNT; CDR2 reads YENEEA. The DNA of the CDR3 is TGTGCCAGCAGCTTAACTAGCGCCGCCAATGAGCAGTTCTTC. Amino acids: CASSLTSAANEQFF. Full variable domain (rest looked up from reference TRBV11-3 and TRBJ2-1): EAGVVQSPRYKIIEKKQPVAFWCNPISGHNTLYWYLQNLGQGPELLIRYENEEAVDDSQLPKDRFSAERLKGVDSTLKIQPAELGDSAVYLCASSLTSAANEQFFGPGTRLTVL.

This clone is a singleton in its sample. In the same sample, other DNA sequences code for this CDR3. In DNA form, the CDR3 reads TGTGCCAGCTCGCCGACAGGGAATGAAAAACTGTTTTTT. The encoded protein is CASSPTGNEKLFF. This chain connects TRBV18 to TRBJ1-4; 7 bases are a match to TRBD1. The CDR3 totals 13 residues. CDR1 is KGHSH and CDR2 is LQKENI in the germline V gene. V lost 6 bases to trimming and J lost 5 bases; unmatched junction nucleotides: 3.

This CDR3 is CASRFGGEGYTF. The CDR3 bases are TGTGCCAGCAGGTTCGGCGGGGAGGGCTACACCTTC. V and J are TRBV6-6 and TRBJ1-2; D remains ambiguous. Germline CDR1 and CDR2: MNHNY and SVGAGI (reference sequence). Trimming shortened V by 6 bases and J by 8 bases, and 13 bases separated the two germline ends. The CDR3 consists of 12 residues.

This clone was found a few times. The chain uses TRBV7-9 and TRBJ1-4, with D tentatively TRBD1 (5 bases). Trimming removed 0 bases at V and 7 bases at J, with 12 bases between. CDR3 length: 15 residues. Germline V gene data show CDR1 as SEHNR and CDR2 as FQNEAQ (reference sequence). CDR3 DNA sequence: TGTGCCAGCAGCTTAGCGGCAGGGTCGTTTGAAAAACTGTTTTTT. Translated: CASSLAAGSFEKLFF.

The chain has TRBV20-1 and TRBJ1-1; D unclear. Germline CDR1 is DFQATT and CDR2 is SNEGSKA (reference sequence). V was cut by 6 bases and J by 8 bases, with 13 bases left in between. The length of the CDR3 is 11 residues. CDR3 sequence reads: CSASPQTEAFF. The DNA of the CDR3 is TGCAGTGCAAGCCCTCAAACAGAAGCTTTCTTT.

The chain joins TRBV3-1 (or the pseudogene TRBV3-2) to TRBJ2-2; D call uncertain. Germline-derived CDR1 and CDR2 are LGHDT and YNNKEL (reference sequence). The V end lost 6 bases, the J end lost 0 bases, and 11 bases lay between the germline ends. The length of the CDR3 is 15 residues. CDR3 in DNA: TGTGCCAGCAGGAAACATCACGCGAACACCGGGGAGCTGTTTTTT. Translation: CASRKHHANTGELFF.

As DNA, the CDR3 is TGTGCCAGATCCGGGACAGGGGCCCAGCTGGCCTACGAGCAGTACTTC. It is translated as CARSGTGAQLAYEQYF. The rearrangement joins TRBV6-4 to TRBJ2-7, with 10 bases identical to TRBD1. Germline V lookup: CDR1 MRHNA, CDR2 SNTAGT. With V trimmed by 9 bases and J by 2 bases, 13 bases remained unmatched. CDR3 length equals 16 residues.